This T cell receptor (beta chain) was found in a study of T cell clones after liver transplantation. Background on the study: Apart from a few HCV-positive recipients, transplants were for non-autoimmune, non-viral reasons. Tolerance: complete withdrawal held at least one year, liver enzymes staying within twice normal. Study-wide results and limits: These preliminary findings come from unstandardized post-transplant sampling times. Graft donor-reactive T cells possibly entered the graft instead of undergoing deletion.

Measured with immunoSEQ multiplex PCR; TCRdb has only the in-frame clones, and not every one. The repertoire holds some 120,000 clones, 90% seen once, with 0.83% in the top ten. CDR3 length: 11 residues. Trimming took off 8 bases at V and 5 bases at J, with 10 bases between the two ends. Germline loops: CDR1 SGHNT, CDR2 YENEEA. Of note for this clone: The target antigen is unknown.

This TCR derives from a human patient who received a liver transplant. Some T cells may have originated in the graft donor. The rearrangement links TRBV11-3 to TRBJ2-7; no firm D call. The source was CD4+ T cells from blood, collected 12 months after liver transplant. In nucleotides, the CDR3 is TGTGCCAGCGGAACTATGGACGAGCAGTACTTC. It translates to CASGTMDEQYF. The variable domain in full, with the rest retrieved from reference TRBV11-3 and TRBJ2-7, is EAGVVQSPRYKIIEKKQPVAFWCNPISGHNTLYWYLQNLGQGPELLIRYENEEAVDDSQLPKDRFSAERLKGVDSTLKIQPAELGDSAVYLCASGTMDEQYFGPGTRLTVT.